The 13 T cell receptor beta chains listed next were all sequenced from one sample in a study of T cells after posttransplantation cyclophosphamide. Only in-frame clones appear in the TCRdb table, and some are missing; sequencing was by immunoSEQ multiplex PCR. This table holds 45,000 or so clones, about 91% found once. What was sequenced was PBMCs. The source is a woman in her forties or fifties in good health and a related stem cell transplant donor.

In this sample, this clone turned up a few times. The chain is built from TRBV15 and TRBJ2-7, with 8 positions matching TRBD1. Germline CDR1 LNHNV, CDR2 YYDKDF (reference sequence). J lost 2 bases, V lost 5 bases, and 5 bases had no gene match. The CDR3 length is 14 residues. The CDR3 is CATSEDRAAYEQYF. The CDR3 nucleotides are TGTGCCACCAGCGAGGACAGGGCAGCCTACGAGCAGTACTTC.

The V call is TRBV6-1, the J call TRBJ2-7; 10 bases are a match to TRBD1. V dropped 6 bases and J dropped 4; count of bases not matched to a gene: 9. Germline-derived CDR1 and CDR2 are MNHNS and SASEGT. The CDR3 length is 15 residues. CDR3 sequence: CASRASTGGWYEQYF. CDR3 nucleotides: TGTGCCAGCAGGGCCTCGACAGGGGGCTGGTACGAGCAGTACTTC.

CDR3: CASSPRTGGAGVGGREQYF. CDR3 nucleotides: TGTGCCAGCAGTCCACGGACAGGGGGCGCAGGGGTAGGAGGACGCGAGCAGTACTTC. This chain uses TRBV28 with TRBJ2-7; 11 positions match TRBD1. V lost 5 bases, J lost 6 bases, and 21 bases stayed unmatched. This CDR3 is 19 amino acids long. CDR1 is MDHEN, CDR2 SYDVKM, per germline.

This clone has just one count. V is TRBV5-4 and J is TRBJ2-3; D may be TRBD2 (5 bases). V lost 3 bases and J lost 1, with 15 bases in between. Germline-derived CDR1 and CDR2 are SGHNT and YYREEE (reference sequence). CDR3 length: 16 amino acids. CDR3 sequence (DNA): TGTGCCAGCAGCTCCCTCTCTAGCACAGGCACAGATACGCAGTATTTT. Translating it yields CASSSLSSTGTDTQYF. The whole variable domain, filled in from reference TRBV5-4 and TRBJ2-3, reads ETGVTQSPTHLIKTRGQQVTLRCSSQSGHNTVSWYQQALGQGPQFIFQYYREEENGRGNFPPRFSGLQFPNYSSELNVNALELDDSALYLCASSSLSSTGTDTQYFGPGTRLTVL.

The chain carries TRBV27 and TRBJ2-1, with 9 bases matching TRBD2. Trimming cost V 8 bases and J 2 bases; bases outside gene matches: 10. The CDR3 loop spans 16 amino acids. Germline values: CDR1 MNHEY, CDR2 SMNVEV (reference sequence). This CDR3 is CASEKLAGVTYNEQFF. CDR3 sequence (DNA): TGTGCCAGCGAGAAATTAGCGGGGGTTACCTACAATGAGCAGTTCTTC.

The chain employs TRBV19 and TRBJ1-1; D gene uncertain. The V end was cut by 10 bases, the J end by 4 bases, with 16 bases between. Germline V gives CDR1 LNHDA, CDR2 SQIVND (reference sequence). CDR3 size: 13 residues. This chain's CDR3 is CATQKRFGTEAFF. CDR3 nucleotides: TGTGCCACTCAAAAGAGGTTTGGCACTGAAGCTTTCTTT.

The chain links TRBV28 to TRBJ2-3, with a tentative D call TRBD1 (5 bases). The CDR3 sequence is 14 residues long. V gave up 7 bases and J gave up 1 base, with 12 bases separating them. CDR1 and CDR2 (germline): MDHEN, SYDVKM. CDR3 protein: CASNQGAGTDTQYF. The CDR3 nucleotides read TGTGCCAGCAATCAGGGCGCGGGCACAGATACGCAGTATTTT.

With regard to this clone: The junction departs from germline at one end; a sequencing error may be responsible. This specimen includes other DNA sequences encoding the same CDR3. The rearrangement uses TRBV6-1 and TRBJ1-6; TRBD1 is a possible D gene (6 bases). Germline CDR1 reads MNHNS; CDR2 reads SASEGT. The CDR3 covers 15 residues. The CDR3 region is CASSEQGRGNSPLHF. CDR3 nucleotide sequence: TGTGCCAGCAGTGAACAGGGGAGGGGTAATTCCCCCCTCCACTTT.

This chain joins TRBV6-1 and TRBJ2-1; TRBD2 might be the D (7 bases). Trimming cost V 1 base and J 3 bases, with 22 bases left between them. The CDR3 is 19 residues long. Looked up from germline, CDR1 is MNHNS and CDR2 is SASEGT. The CDR3 region is CASSEGKGNQGRGYNEQFF. The CDR3 region has the DNA TGTGCCAGCAGTGAAGGAAAGGGGAATCAGGGGAGGGGCTACAATGAGCAGTTCTTC.

J is TRBJ2-1 and V is TRBV5-1, with D possibly TRBD1 on 8 matching bases. The CDR3 has 14 amino acids. The V end was cut by 2 bases, the J end by 5 bases, with 11 bases between. CDR1 and CDR2 from the germline V gene are SGHRS and YFSETQ. In DNA, the CDR3 is TGCGCCAGCAGCTTACAGGGGGGGGACAATGAGCAGTTCTTC. Its protein is CASSLQGGDNEQFF. The whole variable domain, filled in from reference TRBV5-1 and TRBJ2-1, reads KAGVTQTPRYLIKTRGQQVTLSCSPISGHRSVSWYQQTPGQGLQFLFEYFSETQRNKGNFPGRFSGRQFSNSRSEMNVSTLELGDSALYLCASSLQGGDNEQFFGPGTRLTVL.

CDR3 sequence reads: CASSSSSTGLQETQYF. The CDR3 DNA follows: TGTGCCAGCAGCTCAAGCTCGACAGGACTTCAAGAGACCCAGTACTTC. The rearrangement uses TRBV7-9 and TRBJ2-5, with D possibly TRBD1 on 6 matching bases. Germline assignment: CDR1 SEHNR and CDR2 FQNEAQ (reference sequence). Deletions cut 4 bases from V and 2 bases from J, with 17 bases between. The length of the CDR3 is 16 residues. Together with reference TRBV7-9 and TRBJ2-5, the CDR3 gives the full variable domain: DTGVSQNPRHKITKRGQNVTFRCDPISEHNRLYWYRQTLGQGPEFLTYFQNEAQLEKSRLLSDRFSAERPKGSFSTLEIQRTEQGDSAMYLCASSSSSTGLQETQYFGPGTRLLVL.

The V and J genes are TRBV7-9 and TRBJ2-5; D gene uncertain. The V end was cut by 5 bases, the J end by 2 bases, with 18 bases between. CDR3 length: 16 residues. CDR1 is SEHNR and CDR2 is FQNEAQ in the germline V gene (reference sequence). CDR3 bases: TGTGCCAGCAGCCAAGCCCTGGGCAGGCGACAAGAGACCCAGTACTTC. Translation: CASSQALGRRQETQYF.

The rearrangement uses TRBV10-1 and TRBJ1-1; 7 bases align to TRBD1. V gave up 0 bases and J gave up 6 bases; unmatched junction bases: 13. In germline, CDR1 is WNHNN, CDR2 SYGVQD (reference sequence). This CDR3 has 17 residues. The CDR3 DNA reads as TGCGCCAGCAGTGAGTCGATCCGGGGACAGCTGGGCGCTGAAGCTTTCTTT. It yields the protein CASSESIRGQLGAEAFF.